This entry is about one TCR beta chain. The data are from a study of T-cell memory formation after mild COVID-19. Germline loops: CDR1 MNHNY, CDR2 SVGAGI (reference sequence). Trimming removed 5 bases at V and 4 bases at J, with 11 bases between. This CDR3 has 14 amino acids. From the 5' RACE reads, TCRdb called clonotypes with MiXCR, one entry per CDR3 protein. The repertoire includes roughly 280,000 distinct CDR3 sequences, approximately 8.4% of them detected once, and about 20% sits in the top ten. Material for sequencing was PBMCs or a T cell subset sorted from them (not recorded which). The receptor's source is a man between 18 and 29 years old who had mild COVID-19 (a few samples of this study predate the infection). Cell type and time point are not known. The V and J genes are TRBV6-6 and TRBJ2-2; TRBD1 might be the D (5 bases). The CDR3: CASSTGHITGELFF. CDR3 DNA: TGTGCCAGCAGTACCGGACATATCACCGGGGAGCTGTTTTTT.